This T cell receptor (beta chain) was recovered during a study of cytomegalovirus exposure and HLA in healthy donors. Study conclusions and caveats: Later genetic work tied a missense DCLRE1C variant to beta-chain V and J trimming. Cytomegalovirus association was assigned to about 150 TCR beta chains.

About this clone: Its specificity is not known.

The junction had 9 bases not matched to a gene; V was cut back by 4 bases and J by 6 bases. The CDR3 is 15 amino acids. Germline CDR1 reads SGHTA; CDR2 reads FQGTGA. PCR primers comprised 60 Vbeta and 13 Jbeta primers. TCRdb keeps only in-frame clones here, not all; method: immunoSEQ multiplex PCR. The sample lists 120,000 to 150,000 clones; 76% were seen once. This clonotype was obtained from a man in his late teens or twenties in good health and CMV-seronegative. The sample was PBMCs. This sequence joins TRBV7-3 and TRBJ1-1; 9 bases fit TRBD1. The CDR3 loop is CASSSRPGQGAEAFF. The CDR3 DNA follows: TGTGCCAGCAGCTCACGTCCGGGACAGGGTGCTGAAGCTTTCTTT.